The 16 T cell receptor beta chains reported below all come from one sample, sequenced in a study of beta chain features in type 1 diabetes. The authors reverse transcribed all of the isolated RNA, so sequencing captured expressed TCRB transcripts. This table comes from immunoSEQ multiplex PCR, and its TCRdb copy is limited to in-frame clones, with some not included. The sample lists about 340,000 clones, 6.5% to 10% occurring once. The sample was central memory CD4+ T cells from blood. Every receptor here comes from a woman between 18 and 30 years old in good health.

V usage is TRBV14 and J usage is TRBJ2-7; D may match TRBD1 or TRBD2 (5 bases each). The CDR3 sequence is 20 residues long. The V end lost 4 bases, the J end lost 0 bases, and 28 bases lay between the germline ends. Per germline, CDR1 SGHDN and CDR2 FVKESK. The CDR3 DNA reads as TGTGCCAGCAGCCCCACCAATAGAGGGACCGCATCTAGTTCCTCCTACGAGCAGTACTTC. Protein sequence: CASSPTNRGTASSSSYEQYF.

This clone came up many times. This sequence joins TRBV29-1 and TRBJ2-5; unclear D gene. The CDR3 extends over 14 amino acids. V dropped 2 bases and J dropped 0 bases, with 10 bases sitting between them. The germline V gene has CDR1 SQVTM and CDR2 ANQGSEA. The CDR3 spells CSVELTDHQETQYF. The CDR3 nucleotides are TGCAGCGTTGAATTGACGGACCACCAAGAGACCCAGTACTTC.

The CDR3 coding sequence is TGTGCCAGCAGCTTAGTAGCAGAGACCCAGTACTTC. Its protein is CASSLVAETQYF. V and J are TRBV11-1 and TRBJ2-5; D is unresolved. Germline lookup yields CDR1 SGHAT and CDR2 FQDESV (reference sequence). V was shortened by 1 base and J by 4 bases, with 4 bases between the two germline ends. The CDR3 spans 12 residues.

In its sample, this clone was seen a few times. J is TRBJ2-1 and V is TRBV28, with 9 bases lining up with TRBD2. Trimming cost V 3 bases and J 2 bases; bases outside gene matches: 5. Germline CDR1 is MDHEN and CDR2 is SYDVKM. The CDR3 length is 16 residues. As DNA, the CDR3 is TGTGCCAGCAGTTTGTGGGCGGGAGGGCCCTACAATGAGCAGTTCTTC. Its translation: CASSLWAGGPYNEQFF.

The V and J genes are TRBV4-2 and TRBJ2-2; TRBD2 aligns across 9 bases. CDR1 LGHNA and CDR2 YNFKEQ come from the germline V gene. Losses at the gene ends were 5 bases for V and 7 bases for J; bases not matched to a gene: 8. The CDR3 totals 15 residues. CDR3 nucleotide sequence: TGTGCCAGCAGCTCAAGGACTAGCGACGTCGGGGAGCTGTTTTTT. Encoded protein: CASSSRTSDVGELFF.

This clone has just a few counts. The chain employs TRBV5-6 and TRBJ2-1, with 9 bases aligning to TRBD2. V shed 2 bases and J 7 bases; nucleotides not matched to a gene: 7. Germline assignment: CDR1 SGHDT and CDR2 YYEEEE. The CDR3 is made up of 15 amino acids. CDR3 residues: CASSFRSSGRNEQFF. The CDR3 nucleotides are TGTGCCAGCAGCTTTCGGTCCAGCGGGAGGAATGAGCAGTTCTTC.

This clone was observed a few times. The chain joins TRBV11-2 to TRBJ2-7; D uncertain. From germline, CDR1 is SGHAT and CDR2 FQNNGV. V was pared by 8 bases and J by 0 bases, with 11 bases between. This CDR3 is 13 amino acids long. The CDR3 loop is CASHRTVSYEQYF. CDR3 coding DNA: TGTGCCAGCCATCGGACGGTCTCCTACGAGCAGTACTTC.

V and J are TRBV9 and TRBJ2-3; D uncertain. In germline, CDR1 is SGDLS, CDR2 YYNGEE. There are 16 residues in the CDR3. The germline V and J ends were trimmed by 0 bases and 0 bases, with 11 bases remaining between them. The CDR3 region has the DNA TGTGCCAGCAGCGTAGGGAGACATACTAGCACAGATACGCAGTATTTT. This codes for CASSVGRHTSTDTQYF. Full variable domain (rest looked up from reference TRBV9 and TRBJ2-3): DSGVTQTPKHLITATGQRVTLRCSPRSGDLSVYWYQQSLDQGLQFLIQYYNGEERAKGNILERFSAQQFPDLHSELNLSSLELGDSALYFCASSVGRHTSTDTQYFGPGTRLTVL.

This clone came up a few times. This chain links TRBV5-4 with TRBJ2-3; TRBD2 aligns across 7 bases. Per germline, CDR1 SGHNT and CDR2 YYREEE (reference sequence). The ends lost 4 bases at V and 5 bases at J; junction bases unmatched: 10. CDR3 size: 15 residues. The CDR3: CASSLRAGVGDTQYF. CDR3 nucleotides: TGTGCCAGCAGCCTGAGGGCGGGAGTCGGAGATACGCAGTATTTT.

The CDR3 region has the DNA TGCGCCAGCAGCTTCAGCGGGAGTGACGGAAACACCATATATTTT. Amino acid sequence: CASSFSGSDGNTIYF. This chain connects TRBV5-1 to TRBJ1-3, with D hard to call. Germline V gene lookup returns CDR1 SGHRS and CDR2 YFSETQ. Deletions cut 2 bases from V and 4 bases from J, with 13 bases between. The CDR3 totals 15 residues.

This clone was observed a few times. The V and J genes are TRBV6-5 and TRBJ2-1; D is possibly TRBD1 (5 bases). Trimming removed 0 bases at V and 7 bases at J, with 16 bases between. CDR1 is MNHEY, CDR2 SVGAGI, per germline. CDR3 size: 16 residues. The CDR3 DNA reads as TGTGCCAGCAGTTACTCGATCGGTTGGGGCGCGAATGAGCAGTTCTTC. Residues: CASSYSIGWGANEQFF.

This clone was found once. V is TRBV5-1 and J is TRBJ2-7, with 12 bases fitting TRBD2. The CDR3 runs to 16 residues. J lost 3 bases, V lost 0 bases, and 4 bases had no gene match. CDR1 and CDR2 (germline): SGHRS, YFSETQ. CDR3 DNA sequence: TGCGCCAGCAGCTTGGCTAGCGGGAGGGCCGTCTACGAGCAGTACTTC. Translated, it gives CASSLASGRAVYEQYF.

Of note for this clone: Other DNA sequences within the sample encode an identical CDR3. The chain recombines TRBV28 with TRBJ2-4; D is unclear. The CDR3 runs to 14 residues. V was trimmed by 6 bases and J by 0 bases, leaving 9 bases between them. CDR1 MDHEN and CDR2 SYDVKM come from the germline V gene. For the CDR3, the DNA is TGTGCCAGCAGGCCCCAATTAGCCAAAAACATTCAGTACTTC. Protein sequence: CASRPQLAKNIQYF.

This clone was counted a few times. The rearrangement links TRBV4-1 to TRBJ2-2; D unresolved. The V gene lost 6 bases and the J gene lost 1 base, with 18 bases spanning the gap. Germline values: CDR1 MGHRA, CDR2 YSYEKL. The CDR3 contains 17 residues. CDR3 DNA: TGCGCCAGCAGTCGCCCCCGGGTTGCGCGGAACACCGGGGAGCTGTTTTTT. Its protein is CASSRPRVARNTGELFF.

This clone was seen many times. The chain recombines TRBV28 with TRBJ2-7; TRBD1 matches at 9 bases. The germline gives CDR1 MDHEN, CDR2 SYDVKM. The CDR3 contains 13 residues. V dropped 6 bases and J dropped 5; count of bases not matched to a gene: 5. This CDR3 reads CASSRQGVNEQYF. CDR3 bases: TGTGCCAGCAGCAGACAGGGGGTGAACGAGCAGTACTTC.

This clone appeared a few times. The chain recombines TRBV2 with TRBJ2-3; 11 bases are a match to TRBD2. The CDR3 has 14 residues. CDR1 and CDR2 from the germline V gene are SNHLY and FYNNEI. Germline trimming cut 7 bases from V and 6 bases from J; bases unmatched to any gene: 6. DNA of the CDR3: TGTGCCAGCAAAAGGACTAGCGGGTCCGATACGCAGTATTTT. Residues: CASKRTSGSDTQYF.